The 14 T cell receptor beta chains given below trace back to one sample, sequenced in a study of T cell clonality in common variable immunodeficiency. The antigens these receptors bind are not known. The study's findings and limits: Common variable immunodeficiency TCR beta sequences reportedly had fewer deletions and N-nucleotide insertions.

Libraries were prepared by immunoSEQ multiplex PCR; TCRdb keeps only in-frame clonotypes and omits some of them. This sample has roughly 32,000 clones, each found more than once. Sequencing was performed on peripheral blood mononuclear cells. The receptors derive from a human donor with common variable immunodeficiency.

In this sample, this clone turned up many times. The CDR3 is cut off 3 residues early in the read; its end comes from the germline J gene. The chain uses TRBV7-8 and TRBJ2-4; 9 positions match TRBD2. V shed 2 bases and J 6 bases; nucleotides not matched to a gene: 8. Germline CDR1 SGHVS, CDR2 FQNEAQ. The CDR3 loop spans 16 amino acids. The DNA read from the CDR3 is TGTGCCAGCAGCTTACATAGCGGGAGTGACAGAAACATT. Translation gives CASSLHSGSDRNI. The CDR3 reads in full as CASSLHSGSDRNIQYF.

This clone was counted ten times or more. The read terminates 3 residues ahead of where the CDR3 ends, so the germline J gene completes it. V usage is TRBV14 and J usage is TRBJ2-2; tentative D call: TRBD2 (6 bases). The CDR3 runs 15 residues. Germline V gene lookup returns CDR1 SGHDN and CDR2 FVKESK. Trimming removed 4 bases at V and 3 bases at J, with 12 bases between. The covered CDR3 bases are TGTGCCAGCAGCCGAGCGGGCAGGGACACCGGGGAG. It encodes CASSRAGRDTGE. The complete CDR3 sequence is CASSRAGRDTGELFF.

In the case of this clone: Read data end 3 residues before the CDR3 end; the end is taken from the germline J gene. The chain has TRBV19 and TRBJ1-5; D possibly corresponds to TRBD1 (6 bases). The CDR3 runs to 14 residues. V lost 10 bases and J 7 bases, leaving 20 bases between the germline ends. The germline gives CDR1 LNHDA, CDR2 SQIVND (reference sequence). CDR3 loop: CATNPTGSIQPQHF. CDR3 DNA, as far as it was read: TGTGCCACTAACCCTACAGGGAGCATACAGCCC.

This clone was found many times. This CDR3 reads CAGKGQGAGKLFF. The CDR3 bases that were read are TGTGCCGGGAAGGGACAGGGGGCTGGAAAA. The chain employs TRBV28 and TRBJ1-4, with 12 bases that match TRBD1. The read comes to an end 3 residues before the CDR3 does, leaving the germline J gene to fill in the end. V was clipped by 11 bases and J by 10 bases; unmatched bases: 8. The CDR3 length is 13 residues. Germline V gene lookup returns CDR1 MDHEN and CDR2 SYDVKM. Full variable domain (missing parts from reference TRBV28 and TRBJ1-4): DVKVTQSSRYLVKRTGEKVFLECVQDMDHENMFWYRQDPGLGLRLIYFSYDVKMKEKGDIPEGYSVSREKKERFSLILESASTNQTSMYLCAGKGQGAGKLFFGSGTQLSVL.

This clone was seen many times. The read terminates 3 residues before the CDR3 end, so the remaining end is supplied by the germline J gene. This rearrangement joins TRBV28 to TRBJ2-5; maybe TRBD1 (5 bases). Trimming pared 5 bases from V and 4 bases from J, leaving 17 bases between. From germline, CDR1 is MDHEN and CDR2 SYDVKM. The CDR3 contains 15 residues. The part of the CDR3 DNA that was read is TGTGCCAGCAGTCCCGGACACCTGATCGGAGAGACC. It encodes CASSPGHLIGET. The full CDR3 is CASSPGHLIGETQYF.

This clone was found many times. The read ends 3 residues shy of where the CDR3 ends; the end is completed using the germline J gene. The chain combines TRBV29-1 with TRBJ2-1; a weak D match, TRBD1 (5 bases). CDR1 and CDR2 (germline): SQVTM, ANQGSEA. The CDR3 runs to 14 residues. Trimming removed 6 bases at V and 2 bases at J, with 14 bases between. The sequenced CDR3 bases are TGCAGCGTACAGCGACAGCCGCCCTACAATGAG. It is translated as CSVQRQPPYNE. The entire CDR3 reads CSVQRQPPYNEQFF.

In the case of this clone: The CDR3 end falls 3 residues outside the read, so it is completed with the germline J gene. The chain links TRBV13 to TRBJ2-1; no definite D call. V lost 5 bases, J lost 3 bases, and 11 bases lay in between. This CDR3 comprises 14 residues. Germline-derived CDR1 and CDR2 are PRHDT and FYEKMQ (reference sequence). The CDR3 DNA, read in part, is TGTGCCAGCAGCCGAGAAGGTGACTACAATGAG. The encoded protein is CASSREGDYNE. The complete CDR3 reads CASSREGDYNEQFF.

This clone was recorded at least ten times. Read coverage stops 3 residues before the CDR3 terminus; the germline J gene supplies the remainder. The chain employs TRBV20-1 and TRBJ2-3, with 11 bases lining up with TRBD2. CDR3 length equals 14 residues. Germline assignment: CDR1 DFQATT and CDR2 SNEGSKA (reference sequence). Losses at the gene ends were 4 bases for V and 3 bases for J; bases not matched to a gene: 3. The CDR3 bases that were read are TGCAGTGCTACACGACTAGCGGGAACAGATACG. Its protein is CSATRLAGTDT. The full CDR3 protein is CSATRLAGTDTQYF.

This clone was recorded at least ten times. The covered CDR3 bases are TGCGCCAGCAGCTTGGCGGGCGGGGAGAACACTGAA. Translating it yields CASSLAGGENTE. The complete CDR3 reads CASSLAGGENTEAFF. This chain uses TRBV5-1 with TRBJ1-1; D gene ambiguous. The read ends 3 residues before the CDR3 terminus; that terminus is restored from the germline J gene. The CDR3 has 15 amino acids. Trimming took 0 bases from V and 1 from J, leaving 10 bases between them. CDR1 is SGHRS, CDR2 YFSETQ, per germline.

This clone has ten or more counts. Sequencing ends 3 residues short of the CDR3 end; the germline J gene provides the rest. This chain connects TRBV9 to TRBJ2-3; TRBD1 matches at 8 bases. With V trimmed by 4 bases and J by 4 bases, 5 bases remained unmatched. This CDR3 region has 14 residues. Germline assignment: CDR1 SGDLS and CDR2 YYNGEE. The CDR3 loop reads CASSPPRGPDTQYF. The CDR3 DNA, read in part, is TGTGCCAGCAGCCCGCCCAGGGGGCCAGATACG.

As regards this clone: Read coverage stops 3 residues before the CDR3 terminus; the germline J gene supplies the remainder. V gene TRBV5-1 combines with J gene TRBJ1-5; possible D gene TRBD1, 5 bases. The CDR3 is 15 amino acids. Trimming cost V 5 bases and J 5 bases, with 17 bases left between them. The germline V gene has CDR1 SGHRS and CDR2 YFSETQ. The CDR3: CASRAEAGVDQPQHF. The part of the CDR3 DNA that was read is TGCGCCAGCAGGGCCGAAGCGGGGGTTGATCAGCCC.

This clone has ten or more counts. The CDR3 extends 3 residues past the end of the read, so its final part is completed from the germline J gene. The chain recombines TRBV18 with TRBJ1-5; the D gene is possibly TRBD1 (6 bases). The length of the CDR3 is 19 residues. With 4 bases removed from V and 0 bases from J, the gap between germline ends came to 22 bases. The germline CDR1 and CDR2 sequences are KGHSH and LQKENI. CDR3 bases read: TGTGCCAGCTCACACAACCGTCAGGGGTTGGAGGATAGCAATCAGCCC. This codes for CASSHNRQGLEDSNQP. The complete CDR3 sequence is CASSHNRQGLEDSNQPQHF.

A remark on this clone: The CDR3 end lies 3 residues beyond the end of the read and is filled in from the germline J gene. The rearrangement uses TRBV7-2 and TRBJ1-1; the D is unclear. V gave up 6 bases and J gave up 3 bases, with 8 bases separating them. CDR3 length: 12 amino acids. From germline, CDR1 is SGHTA and CDR2 FQGNSA. CDR3 sequence: CASSPGYTEAFF. CDR3 bases read: TGTGCCAGCAGTCCAGGTTACACTGAA. The variable domain in full, with the rest retrieved from reference TRBV7-2 and TRBJ1-1, is GAGVSQSPSNKVTEKGKDVELRCDPISGHTALYWYRQSLGQGLEFLIYFQGNSAPDKSGLPSDRFSAERTGGSVSTLTIQRTQQEDSAVYLCASSPGYTEAFFGQGTRLTVV.

Many counts were recorded for this clone. The CDR3 is cut off 3 residues early in the read; its end comes from the germline J gene. The rearrangement uses TRBV20-1 and TRBJ2-7, with D unclear. There are 12 residues in the CDR3. Germline lookup yields CDR1 DFQATT and CDR2 SNEGSKA (reference sequence). The V gene lost 6 bases and the J gene lost 5 bases, with 14 bases spanning the gap. CDR3 amino acids: CSAPRGIDEQYF. CDR3 bases read: TGCAGTGCCCCCCGTGGTATAGACGAG.